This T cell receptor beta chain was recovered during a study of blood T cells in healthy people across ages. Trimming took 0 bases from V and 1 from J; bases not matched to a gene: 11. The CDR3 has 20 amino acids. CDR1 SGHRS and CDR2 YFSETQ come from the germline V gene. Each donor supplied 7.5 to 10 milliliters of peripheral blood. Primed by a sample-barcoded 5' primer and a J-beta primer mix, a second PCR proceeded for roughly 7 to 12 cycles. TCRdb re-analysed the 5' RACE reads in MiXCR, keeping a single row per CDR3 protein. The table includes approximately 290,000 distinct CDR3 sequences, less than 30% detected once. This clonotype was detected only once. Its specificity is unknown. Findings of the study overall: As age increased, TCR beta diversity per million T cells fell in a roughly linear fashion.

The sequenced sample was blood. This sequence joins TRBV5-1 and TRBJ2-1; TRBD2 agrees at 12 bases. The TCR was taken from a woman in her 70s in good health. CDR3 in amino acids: CASSLVGGLAGPISYNEQFF. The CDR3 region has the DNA TGCGCCAGCAGCTTGGTAGGCGGACTAGCGGGACCCATATCCTACAATGAGCAGTTCTTC.